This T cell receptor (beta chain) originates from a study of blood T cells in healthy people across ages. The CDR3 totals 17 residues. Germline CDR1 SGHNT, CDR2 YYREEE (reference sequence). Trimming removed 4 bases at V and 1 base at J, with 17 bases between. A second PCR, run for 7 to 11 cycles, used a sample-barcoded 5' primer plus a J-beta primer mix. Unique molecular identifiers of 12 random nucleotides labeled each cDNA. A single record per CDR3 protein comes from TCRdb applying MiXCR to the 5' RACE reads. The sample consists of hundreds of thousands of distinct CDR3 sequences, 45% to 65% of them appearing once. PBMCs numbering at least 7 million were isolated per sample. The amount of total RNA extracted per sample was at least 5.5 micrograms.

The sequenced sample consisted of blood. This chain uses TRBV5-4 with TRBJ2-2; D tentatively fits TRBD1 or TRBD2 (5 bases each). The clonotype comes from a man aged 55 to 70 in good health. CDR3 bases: TGTGCCAGCAGCCCAGCCTCCGGGACGGGGAACACCGGGGAGCTGTTTTTT. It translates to CASSPASGTGNTGELFF. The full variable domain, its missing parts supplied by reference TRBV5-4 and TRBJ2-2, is ETGVTQSPTHLIKTRGQQVTLRCSSQSGHNTVSWYQQALGQGPQFIFQYYREEENGRGNFPPRFSGLQFPNYSSELNVNALELDDSALYLCASSPASGTGNTGELFFGEGSRLTVL.